This TCR beta chain derives from a study of T-cell reconstitution after alpha-beta-depleted transplantation in children. The CDR3 is 14 amino acids. The V gene end was trimmed by 6 bases and the J gene end by 0 bases; junction bases not matched to a gene: 6. From germline, CDR1 is DFQATT and CDR2 SNEGSKA (reference sequence). Unique molecular identifiers featured in how the TCRbeta library was prepared. One entry per CDR3 protein, called by TCRdb with MiXCR from the PCR reads. The repertoire holds 200,000 to 300,000 distinct CDR3 sequences, around 13% seen once, with around 3% in the top ten. In this sample, this clonotype turned up many times.

The sequencing used PBMCs from the stem cell graft donor, collected from the stem cell graft. This clonotype was sampled from a human donor who donated a stem cell graft to a child with acute lymphoblastic leukemia. J is TRBJ2-3 and V is TRBV20-1, with TRBD1 matching over 7 bases. CDR3 sequence: CSATGDPSTDTQYF. CDR3 in DNA: TGCAGTGCAACAGGGGATCCTAGCACAGATACGCAGTATTTT.